These 26 T cell receptor beta chains came from one sample sequenced in a study of spatial heterogeneity in lung cancer (dated by TCRdb to the late 2010s). What the study reported, not specific to this receptor: The number of expanded intratumoral alpha and beta TCRs correlated with the tumor nonsynonymous mutation count.

This specimen's time point label, per the study, means: sample taken at primary tumor resection. The method was 5' RACE. The reads were generated on a NextSeq 500. Starting from the raw public reads, TCRdb applied fastp trimming at Q25, assembled clones with MiXCR and retained in-frame beta chains. Merged by CDR3 protein, the rows form single entries marked with the most common genes and DNA. The sample yields about 6,900 distinct CDR3 sequences; around 3% were counted once. About a fifth of the sample lies in the top ten. These receptors have no identified antigens. Sample: lung tumor tissue, taken at surgery. The source of these receptors is a male donor with early-stage non-small cell lung cancer.

This clonotype was counted at least ten times. With a much larger clone just one base away, this may be a read error. The rearrangement uses TRBV12-5 and TRBJ1-5, with 7 bases matching TRBD1. V lost 4 bases, J lost 11 bases, and 8 bases stayed unmatched. The CDR3 extends over 13 amino acids. CDR1 LGHNT and CDR2 FRNRAP come from the germline V gene. CDR3 loop: CASGYNRGRSQHF. The CDR3 nucleotides are TGTGCTAGTGGTTATAACAGGGGCCGATCCCAGCATTTT.

This clonotype has just one count. A much larger clone lies a single base off, so this may be a read error. The genes are TRBV7-2 and TRBJ1-2, with D perhaps TRBD1 (5 bases). Germline V CDR1 and CDR2: SGHTA, FQGNSA. The CDR3 length is 14 residues. Trimming pared 1 base from V and 2 bases from J, leaving 8 bases between. The CDR3 DNA sequence: TGTGCCAGCAGCTTAGAATGGGGGAACTATGGCTACACCTTC. This codes for CASSLEWGNYGYTF.

This clonotype was picked up many times. The chain is built from TRBV29-1 and TRBJ2-3; perhaps TRBD2 as D (6 bases). Trimming removed 4 bases from V and 3 bases from J, with 17 bases in between. The CDR3 is made up of 15 amino acids. The germline CDR1 and CDR2 sequences are SQVTM and ANQGSEA. The CDR3 region has the DNA TGCAGCGTTGCGTCGGTAGCGGAAGCGACAGATACGCAGTATTTT. Amino acids: CSVASVAEATDTQYF.

This clonotype occurred many times. V and J are TRBV10-3 and TRBJ1-3, with D unresolved. The V gene lost 3 bases and the J gene lost 0 bases, with 12 bases spanning the gap. This CDR3 spans 16 amino acids. Germline loops: CDR1 ENHRY, CDR2 SYGVKD. The CDR3 here is CAISDPEFYSGNTIYF. The CDR3 DNA reads TGTGCCATCAGTGACCCAGAGTTTTACTCTGGAAACACCATATATTTT.

This clonotype was counted ten times or more. This rearrangement joins TRBV27 to TRBJ1-4, with 9 bases lining up with TRBD1. There are 15 residues in the CDR3. The ends lost 5 bases at V and 6 bases at J; junction bases unmatched: 7. Germline assignment: CDR1 MNHEY and CDR2 SMNVEV (reference sequence). CDR3 DNA sequence: TGTGCCAGCAGTATGGACTGGACAGGGGATGAAAAACTGTTTTTT. Its translation is CASSMDWTGDEKLFF.

The chain employs TRBV13 and TRBJ2-7, with 15 bases lining up with TRBD2. The CDR3 is 15 amino acids. J was trimmed by 5 bases and V by 4 bases; bases with no gene match: 3. Germline loops: CDR1 PRHDT, CDR2 FYEKMQ (reference sequence). The CDR3 nucleotides read TGTGCCAGCAGCTCGGGACTAGCGGGAGGAGACGAGCAGTACTTC. It codes for CASSSGLAGGDEQYF.

The sample holds many counts of this clonotype. The J gene is TRBJ1-3, the V gene TRBV29-1, with D hard to call. This CDR3 has 14 residues. The germline CDR1 and CDR2 sequences are SQVTM and ANQGSEA. Between the trimmed V and J ends, which lost 6 bases and 0 bases, there was a span of 12 bases. CDR3 DNA sequence: TGCAGCGTCCAGGCTTTGAGCTCTGGAAACACCATATATTTT. As protein: CSVQALSSGNTIYF.

This clonotype was detected many times. V gene TRBV20-1 combines with J gene TRBJ2-1, with 14 bases matching TRBD2. CDR3 size: 18 residues. Losses at the gene ends were 7 bases for V and 0 bases for J; bases not matched to a gene: 11. The germline V gene encodes CDR1 DFQATT and CDR2 SNEGSKA (reference sequence). CDR3 nucleotide sequence: TGCAGTGTCGCCGGGACTAGCGGGAGTTGGAGCTCCTACAATGAGCAGTTCTTC. Translation gives CSVAGTSGSWSSYNEQFF.

This clonotype has at least ten counts. This sequence joins TRBV10-3 and TRBJ2-2; maybe TRBD1 (5 bases). Germline-derived CDR1 and CDR2 are ENHRY and SYGVKD. The V gene lost 5 bases and the J gene lost 3 bases, with 10 bases spanning the gap. This CDR3 spans 14 amino acids. CDR3 protein: CAISRGPDTGELFF. The CDR3 DNA is TGTGCCATCAGTAGGGGCCCGGACACCGGGGAGCTGTTTTTT.

This clonotype has ten or more counts. The rearrangement links TRBV30 to TRBJ1-2, with D tentatively TRBD1 (6 bases). Germline CDR1 GTSNPN, CDR2 SVGIG (reference sequence). Trimming removed 0 bases at V and 12 bases at J, with 17 bases between. This CDR3 has 13 amino acids. In DNA form, the CDR3 reads TGTGCCTGGAGTGTGGCCAGGGGAGGAGGCGACACCTTC. It codes for CAWSVARGGGDTF.

Ten or more counts support this clonotype. The chain employs TRBV19 and TRBJ2-2; D unresolved. This CDR3 contains 14 residues. Looked up from germline, CDR1 is LNHDA and CDR2 is SQIVND (reference sequence). V was cut by 3 bases and J by 1 base, with 6 bases left in between. The CDR3 sequence: CASSINKNTGELFF. The CDR3 DNA sequence: TGTGCCAGTAGTATCAATAAGAACACCGGGGAGCTGTTTTTT.

This clonotype rates as medium-sized (0.01 to 0.1%). The chain is built from TRBV2 and TRBJ1-4; 9 bases fit TRBD1. V lost 6 bases and J lost 0; bases outside the gene matches: 2. This CDR3 is 15 amino acids long. Germline V lookup: CDR1 SNHLY, CDR2 FYNNEI. The CDR3: CASSGQGSTNEKLFF. CDR3 coding DNA: TGTGCCAGCAGCGGACAGGGGTCAACTAATGAAAAACTGTTTTTT. Drawing the rest from reference TRBV2 and TRBJ1-4, the complete variable domain is EPEVTQTPSHQVTQMGQEVILRCVPISNHLYFYWYRQILGQKVEFLVSFYNNEISEKSEIFDDQFSVERPDGSNFTLKIRSTKLEDSAMYFCASSGQGSTNEKLFFGSGTQLSVL.

In this sample, this clonotype turned up a few times. This rearrangement joins TRBV19 to TRBJ1-1, with no clear D. The CDR3 sequence is 15 residues long. Germline values: CDR1 LNHDA, CDR2 SQIVND (reference sequence). V lost 0 bases and J lost 0, with 8 bases in between. The CDR3 loop reads CASSIDLTVNTEAFF. The CDR3 coding sequence is TGTGCCAGTAGTATAGATCTTACGGTGAACACTGAAGCTTTCTTT.

In its sample, this clonotype ranks as medium-sized (0.01 to 0.1%). V and J are TRBV10-3 and TRBJ1-5; D uncertain. Germline assignment: CDR1 ENHRY and CDR2 SYGVKD. The CDR3 has 15 residues. Trimming took off 10 bases at V and 4 bases at J, with 20 bases between the two ends. CDR3 loop: CATSLAGVNNQPQHF. The CDR3, as DNA: TGTGCCACCTCCCTGGCCGGGGTCAATAATCAGCCCCAGCATTTT.

This clonotype was seen repeatedly, ten times or more. The chain joins TRBV6-2 or TRBV6-3 to TRBJ1-5; TRBD1 agrees at 8 bases. In germline, CDR1 is MNHEY, CDR2 SVGEGT. J gave up 6 bases and V 7 bases, and 11 bases lay outside the gene matches. The CDR3 loop spans 15 amino acids. The CDR3 DNA sequence: TGTGCCAGCACCGACGACAGGGGAAGCGGTCAGCCCCAGCATTTT. Residues: CASTDDRGSGQPQHF.

This clonotype counts as medium-sized. This chain links TRBV14 with TRBJ2-1; a weak D match, TRBD1 (5 bases). CDR1 and CDR2 from the germline V gene are SGHDN and FVKESK. CDR3 length equals 15 residues. V gave up 2 bases and J gave up 5 bases, with 13 bases separating them. DNA for the CDR3: TGTGCCAGCAGCCAATATCAGGGCGCGGACAATGAGCAGTTCTTC. The encoded protein is CASSQYQGADNEQFF.

Many counts were recorded for this clonotype. The chain employs TRBV20-1 and TRBJ2-7; TRBD2 matches 10 bases. V shed 3 bases and J 4 bases; nucleotides not matched to a gene: 6. This CDR3 has 14 residues. The germline CDR1 and CDR2 sequences are DFQATT and SNEGSKA (reference sequence). CDR3 in amino acids: CSASPGTSVYEQYF. The CDR3 region has the DNA TGCAGTGCTAGCCCCGGGACTAGCGTATACGAGCAGTACTTC.

J is TRBJ2-7 and V is TRBV5-6; the D gene is possibly TRBD2 (6 bases). The germline V gene encodes CDR1 SGHDT and CDR2 YYEEEE. CDR3 size: 15 residues. The V and J ends lost 3 bases and 3 bases respectively, with 16 bases between them. The chain's CDR3 is CASSSEAGRYYEQYF. The CDR3 coding sequence is TGTGCCAGCAGCTCCGAGGCGGGACGCTACTACGAGCAGTACTTC.

This clonotype is deemed medium-sized. This chain joins TRBV15 and TRBJ2-3, with TRBD2 matching over 11 bases. CDR3 length equals 16 residues. The ends lost 1 base at V and 4 bases at J; junction bases unmatched: 4. Germline V gene lookup returns CDR1 LNHNV and CDR2 YYDKDF (reference sequence). CDR3 region: CATSRVVSGGADTQYF. The CDR3 region has the DNA TGTGCCACCAGCAGAGTGGTTAGCGGGGGGGCAGATACGCAGTATTTT.

Many counts were recorded for this clonotype. This chain uses TRBV12-3 or TRBV12-4 with TRBJ2-7; TRBD1 agrees at 9 bases. Trimming took 3 bases from V and 3 from J; bases not matched to a gene: 3. This CDR3 region has 14 residues. The CDR3 DNA reads as TGTGCCAGCAGTTTTAGGACAGGGGACTACGAGCAGTACTTC. Amino acids: CASSFRTGDYEQYF.

The table lists this clonotype with many counts. The chain couples TRBV6-6 to TRBJ2-1; a possible D gene is TRBD1 (5 bases). The V gene's germline CDR1 is MNHNY and CDR2 SVGAGI (reference sequence). The V end lost 0 bases, the J end lost 15 bases, and 18 bases lay between the germline ends. The CDR3 totals 14 residues. The CDR3 bases are TGTGCCAGCAGTTACTCTGGCACGCCTGGGGCGGCGTTCTTC. Protein product: CASSYSGTPGAAFF.

This clonotype appeared a few times. This rearrangement joins TRBV20-1 to TRBJ2-7, with a weak D call TRBD2 (6 bases). CDR1 DFQATT and CDR2 SNEGSKA come from the germline V gene (reference sequence). This CDR3 spans 13 amino acids. Trimming took 0 bases from V and 3 from J, leaving 9 bases between them. DNA for the CDR3: TGCAGTGCTAGAGAACACGGGAGCTACGAGCAGTACTTC. Protein sequence: CSAREHGSYEQYF.

The rearrangement joins TRBV3-1 to TRBJ2-7, with D maybe TRBD2 (6 bases). The CDR3 spans 15 residues. V was shortened by 2 bases and J by 1 base, with 12 bases between the two germline ends. Germline values: CDR1 LGHDT, CDR2 YNNKEL (reference sequence). The CDR3 nucleotides are TGTGCCAGCAGCCAACGGGCGGGGCCATCCTACGAGCAGTACTTC. Residues: CASSQRAGPSYEQYF.

In its sample, this clonotype ranks as medium-sized. The chain uses TRBV11-2 and TRBJ2-1; no clear D gene. The V end was cut by 3 bases, the J end by 0 bases, with 6 bases between. The CDR3 extends over 14 amino acids. CDR1 SGHAT and CDR2 FQNNGV come from the germline V gene. This CDR3 is CASSFSSSYNEQFF. For the CDR3, the DNA is TGTGCCAGCAGCTTTAGCTCCTCCTACAATGAGCAGTTCTTC.

This clonotype was seen repeatedly, ten times or more. V and J are TRBV2 and TRBJ2-7, with D uncertain. The CDR3 has 13 amino acids. Germline loops: CDR1 SNHLY, CDR2 FYNNEI. V was cut by 2 bases and J by 0 bases, with 5 bases left in between. CDR3 protein: CASSELSSYEQYF. Written as DNA, the CDR3 is TGTGCCAGCAGTGAACTAAGCTCCTACGAGCAGTACTTC.

This clonotype occurred many times. V gene TRBV7-2 combines with J gene TRBJ2-5; tentative D call: TRBD2 (5 bases). Germline CDR1 reads SGHTA; CDR2 reads FQGNSA. Trimming took off 3 bases at V and 0 bases at J, with 14 bases between the two ends. There are 16 residues in the CDR3. The CDR3: CASSFEGIWDQETQYF. CDR3 bases: TGTGCCAGCAGCTTCGAGGGAATTTGGGACCAAGAGACCCAGTACTTC.